This TCR beta chain was recorded in a study of blood T cell repertoires in COVID-19. The CDR3 extends over 15 amino acids. The germline gives CDR1 KGHSH, CDR2 LQKENI. Trimming removed 1 base from V and 0 bases from J, with 7 bases in between. Assay: immunoSEQ multiplex PCR; the TCRdb copy retains only in-frame clones and omits some. The repertoire holds about 310,000 clones, with around 90% as singletons. The specimen was peripheral blood. The sequence was collected from a man aged 50-59 years with active or convalescent COVID-19. This chain uses TRBV18 with TRBJ1-5; D gene uncertain. The CDR3 coding sequence is TGTGCCAGCTCACCACAGGGAGGTAGCAATCAGCCCCAGCATTTT. This codes for CASSPQGGSNQPQHF.